This T cell receptor beta chain was retrieved from a study of CD8 T cells in ankylosing spondylitis. The trim removed 10 bases at V and 0 bases at J, leaving 8 bases unmatched. CDR3 length: 14 amino acids. From germline, CDR1 is MNHEY and CDR2 SVGEGT. MiXCR was run by TCRdb on the 5' RACE reads, yielding one entry per CDR3 protein. The sample includes 250,000 to 350,000 distinct CDR3 sequences, roughly 20% of them seen just once. The origin of this receptor is a female donor with ankylosing spondylitis or in good health (not recorded which). Input material: blood, either unsorted or a sorted T cell fraction (not recorded which). The rearrangement uses TRBV6-2 or TRBV6-3 and TRBJ1-2; 7 nucleotides match TRBD1. Here the CDR3 reads CATKGAGANYGYTF. The CDR3 coding sequence is TGTGCCACCAAGGGGGCGGGAGCTAACTATGGCTACACCTTC.